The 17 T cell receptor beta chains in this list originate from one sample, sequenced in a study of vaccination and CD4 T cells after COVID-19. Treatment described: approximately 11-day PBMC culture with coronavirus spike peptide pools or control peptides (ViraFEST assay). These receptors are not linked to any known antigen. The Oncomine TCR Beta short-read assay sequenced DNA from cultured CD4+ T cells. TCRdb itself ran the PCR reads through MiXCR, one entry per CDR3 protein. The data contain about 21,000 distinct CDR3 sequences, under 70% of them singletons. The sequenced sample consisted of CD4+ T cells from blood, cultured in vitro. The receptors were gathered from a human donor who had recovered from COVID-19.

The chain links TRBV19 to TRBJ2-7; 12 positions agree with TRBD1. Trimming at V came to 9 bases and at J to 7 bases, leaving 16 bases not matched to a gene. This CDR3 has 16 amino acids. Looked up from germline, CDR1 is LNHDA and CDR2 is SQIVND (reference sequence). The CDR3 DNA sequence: TGTGCCAGACCGGGACAGGGGGCCCTCGCCTGGTGGGAGCAGTACTTC. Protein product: CARPGQGALAWWEQYF.

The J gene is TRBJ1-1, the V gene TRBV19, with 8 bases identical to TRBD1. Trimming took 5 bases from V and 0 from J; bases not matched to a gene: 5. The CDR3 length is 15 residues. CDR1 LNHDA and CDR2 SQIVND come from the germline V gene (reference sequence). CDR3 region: CASSPIRGLNTEAFF. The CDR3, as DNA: TGTGCCAGTAGTCCAATCAGGGGGCTGAACACTGAAGCTTTCTTT.

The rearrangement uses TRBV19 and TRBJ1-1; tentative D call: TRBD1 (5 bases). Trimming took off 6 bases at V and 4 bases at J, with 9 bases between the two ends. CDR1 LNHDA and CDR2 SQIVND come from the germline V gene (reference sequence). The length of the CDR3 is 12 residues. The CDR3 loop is CASSEGFTEAFF. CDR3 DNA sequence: TGTGCCAGTAGCGAGGGGTTCACTGAAGCTTTCTTT.

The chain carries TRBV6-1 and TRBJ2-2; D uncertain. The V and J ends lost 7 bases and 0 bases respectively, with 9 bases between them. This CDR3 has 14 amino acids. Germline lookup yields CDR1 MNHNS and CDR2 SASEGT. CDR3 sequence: CASTPSANTGELFF. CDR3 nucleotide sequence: TGTGCCAGCACCCCGTCAGCGAACACCGGGGAGCTGTTTTTT.

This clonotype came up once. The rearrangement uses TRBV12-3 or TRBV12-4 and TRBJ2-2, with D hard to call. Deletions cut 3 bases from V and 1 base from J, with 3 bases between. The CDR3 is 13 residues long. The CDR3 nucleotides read TGTGCCAGCAGTTTGCTGAACACCGGGGAGCTGTTTTTT. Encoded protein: CASSLLNTGELFF.

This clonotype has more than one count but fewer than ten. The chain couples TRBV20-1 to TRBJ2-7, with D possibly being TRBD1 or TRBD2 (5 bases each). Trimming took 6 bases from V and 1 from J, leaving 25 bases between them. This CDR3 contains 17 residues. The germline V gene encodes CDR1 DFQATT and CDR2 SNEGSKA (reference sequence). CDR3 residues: CSAYPPPGQANSYEQYF. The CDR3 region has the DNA TGCAGTGCCTACCCTCCCCCGGGGCAGGCAAATTCCTACGAGCAGTACTTC.

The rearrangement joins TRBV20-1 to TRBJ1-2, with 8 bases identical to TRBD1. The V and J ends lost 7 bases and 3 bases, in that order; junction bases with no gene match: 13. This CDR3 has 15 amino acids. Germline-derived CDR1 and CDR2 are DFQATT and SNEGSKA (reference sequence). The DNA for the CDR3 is TGCAGTGTGGTCAGGGGGCGCCAGGGCGACTATGGCTACACCTTC. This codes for CSVVRGRQGDYGYTF.

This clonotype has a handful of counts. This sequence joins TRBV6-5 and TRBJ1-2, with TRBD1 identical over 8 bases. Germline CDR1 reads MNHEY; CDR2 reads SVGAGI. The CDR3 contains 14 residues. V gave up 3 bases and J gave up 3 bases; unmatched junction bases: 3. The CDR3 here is CASSYAGGDYGYTF. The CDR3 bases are TGTGCCAGCAGTTATGCAGGGGGCGACTATGGCTACACCTTC.

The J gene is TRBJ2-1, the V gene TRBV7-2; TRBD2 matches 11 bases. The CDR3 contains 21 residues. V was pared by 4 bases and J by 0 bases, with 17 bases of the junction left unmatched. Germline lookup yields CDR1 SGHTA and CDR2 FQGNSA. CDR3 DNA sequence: TGTGCCAGCAGCTCACCGGCAACCGGGACTAGCGGACGGAGCTCCTACAATGAGCAGTTCTTC. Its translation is CASSSPATGTSGRSSYNEQFF.

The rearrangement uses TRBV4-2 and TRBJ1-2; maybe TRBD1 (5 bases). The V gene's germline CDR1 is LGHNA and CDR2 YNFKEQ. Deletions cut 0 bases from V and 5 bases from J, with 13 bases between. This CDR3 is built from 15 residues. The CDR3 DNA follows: TGTGCCAGCAGCCAAGATTATGGGGCGGTTTATGGCTACACCTTC. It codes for CASSQDYGAVYGYTF.

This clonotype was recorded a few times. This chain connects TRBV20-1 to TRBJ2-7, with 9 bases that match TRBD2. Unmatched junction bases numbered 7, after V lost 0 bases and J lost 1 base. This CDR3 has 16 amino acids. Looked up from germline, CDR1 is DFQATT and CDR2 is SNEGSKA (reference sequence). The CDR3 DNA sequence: TGCAGTGCTAGAGATCGCGGGAGGGCCGGGTCCTACGAGCAGTACTTC. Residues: CSARDRGRAGSYEQYF.

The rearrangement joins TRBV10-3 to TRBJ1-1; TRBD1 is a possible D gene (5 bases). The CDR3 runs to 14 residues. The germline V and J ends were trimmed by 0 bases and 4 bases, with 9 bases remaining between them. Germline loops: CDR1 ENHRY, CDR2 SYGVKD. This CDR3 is CAISESSGGTEAFF. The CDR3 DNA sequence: TGTGCCATCAGTGAGTCGTCGGGGGGCACTGAAGCTTTCTTT.

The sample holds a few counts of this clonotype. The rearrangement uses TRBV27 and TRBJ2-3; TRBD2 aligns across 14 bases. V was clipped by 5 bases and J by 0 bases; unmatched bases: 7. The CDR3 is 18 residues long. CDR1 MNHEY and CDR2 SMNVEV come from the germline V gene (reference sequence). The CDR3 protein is CASSPGLAGGTSTDTQYF. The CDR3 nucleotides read TGTGCCAGCAGTCCCGGACTAGCGGGAGGCACTAGCACAGATACGCAGTATTTT.

This CDR3 is CATSGLPGQDFTGELFF. CDR3 in DNA: TGTGCCACCAGTGGTCTCCCGGGACAGGATTTCACCGGGGAGCTGTTTTTT. The rearrangement links TRBV24-1 to TRBJ2-2; TRBD1 aligns across 8 bases. CDR3 length equals 17 residues. Losses at the gene ends were 5 bases for V and 4 bases for J; bases not matched to a gene: 11. CDR1 and CDR2 from the germline V gene are KGHDR and SFDVKD.

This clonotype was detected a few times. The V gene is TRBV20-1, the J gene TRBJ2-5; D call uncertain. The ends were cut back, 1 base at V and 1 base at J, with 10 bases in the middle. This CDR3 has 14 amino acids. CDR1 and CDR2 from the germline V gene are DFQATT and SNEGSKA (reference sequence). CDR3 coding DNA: TGCAGTGCTAGAGGTACTGGAAGCCAAGAGACCCAGTACTTC. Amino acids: CSARGTGSQETQYF.

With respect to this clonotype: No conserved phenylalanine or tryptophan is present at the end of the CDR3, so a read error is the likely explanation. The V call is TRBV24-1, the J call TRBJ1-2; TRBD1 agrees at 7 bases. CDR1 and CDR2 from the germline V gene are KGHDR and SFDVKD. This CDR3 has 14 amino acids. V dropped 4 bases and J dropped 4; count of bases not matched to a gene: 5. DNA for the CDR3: TGTGCCACCAGTGACCCGGGACAGACCTATGGCTACACCTTA. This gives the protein CATSDPGQTYGYTL.

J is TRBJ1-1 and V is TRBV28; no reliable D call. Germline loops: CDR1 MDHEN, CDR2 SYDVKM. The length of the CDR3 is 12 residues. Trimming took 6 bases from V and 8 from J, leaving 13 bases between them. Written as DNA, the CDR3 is TGTGCCAGCAGCTCCCCGCCCGGGGAAGCTTTCTTT. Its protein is CASSSPPGEAFF.